Following are 30 T cell receptor beta chains from one sample sequenced in a study of blood T cell repertoires in COVID-19 (dated by TCRdb to the early 2020s). Receptors were amplified or captured by the immunoSEQ multiplex PCR assay. Imported from immuneACCESS, the table was reduced by TCRdb to in-frame sequences with V and J called. These copies leave out some clones; in studies compared against another copy, an unresolved V gene accounts for under half, and the cause of the remainder is not known. The sample records 300,000 to 400,000 clones, about 89% of which are singletons. The top ten clones comprise more than 5% of the sample. The sequenced material came from peripheral blood. The receptor set was obtained from a woman aged 45-65 years with COVID-19, enrolled during active disease.

This chain connects TRBV5-8 to TRBJ1-1, with 9 bases fitting TRBD1. V lost 5 bases, J lost 4 bases, and 6 bases stayed unmatched. The CDR3 is 14 amino acids. From germline, CDR1 is SGHTS and CDR2 YDEGEE. The CDR3 DNA reads as TGTGCCAGCAGTACTGGACAGGGGTTCACTGAAGCTTTCTTT. The encoded protein is CASSTGQGFTEAFF. Full variable domain (outside the CDR3, taken from reference TRBV5-8 and TRBJ1-1): EAGVTQSPTHLIKTRGQQATLRCSPISGHTSVYWYQQALGLGLQFLLWYDEGEERNRGNFPPRFSGRQFPNYSSELNVNALELEDSALYLCASSTGQGFTEAFFGQGTRLTVV.

The chain links TRBV9 to TRBJ2-3; 9 positions match TRBD1. CDR1 and CDR2 (germline): SGDLS, YYNGEE. V lost 10 bases to trimming and J lost 4 bases; unmatched junction nucleotides: 7. The CDR3 contains 13 residues. The CDR3 coding sequence is TGTGCCGGAGGACAGGGGATTGCAGATACGCAGTATTTT. Amino acids: CAGGQGIADTQYF.

The chain combines TRBV5-1 with TRBJ2-5, with 10 bases that match TRBD2. With 4 bases clipped from V and 5 bases from J, the junction kept 8 bases outside the gene matches. Germline-derived CDR1 and CDR2 are SGHRS and YFSETQ. CDR3 length: 15 residues. CDR3 sequence reads: CASSEAGGPWETQYF. The CDR3, as DNA: TGCGCCAGCAGCGAAGCGGGAGGGCCTTGGGAGACCCAGTACTTC.

The chain carries TRBV3-1 (or the pseudogene TRBV3-2) and TRBJ1-2; no clear D gene. The CDR3 runs 12 residues. Trimming took 4 bases from V and 8 from J, leaving 11 bases between them. Looked up from germline, CDR1 is LGHDT and CDR2 is YNNKEL (reference sequence). The CDR3, as DNA: TGTGCCAGCAGCCCAGATACGGTCGGCTACACCTTC. Protein sequence: CASSPDTVGYTF.

The rearrangement links TRBV2 to TRBJ2-5, with D tentatively TRBD1 (6 bases). V lost 4 bases and J lost 2, with 14 bases in between. CDR3 size: 15 residues. Looked up from germline, CDR1 is SNHLY and CDR2 is FYNNEI. The CDR3 nucleotides read TGTGCCAGCAGTGGGTTTAGGACAGCGCAAGAGACCCAGTACTTC. Translating gives CASSGFRTAQETQYF.

In DNA, the CDR3 is TGTGCCAGCAGCCAGCCCACAGCTCAAGAGACCCAGTACTTC. Its protein product is CASSQPTAQETQYF. The chain has TRBV12-1 and TRBJ2-5; the table calls TRBD1, which could not be checked here. TRBV12-1 is assigned pseudogene status. CDR3 length: 14 amino acids.

This rearrangement joins TRBV7-2 to TRBJ2-1, with D perhaps matching TRBD2 (6 bases). The CDR3 is 17 residues long. Germline V gene sequence: CDR1 SGHTA, CDR2 FQGNSA. The V and J ends lost 5 bases and 0 bases respectively, with 17 bases between them. The DNA for the CDR3 is TGTGCCAGCAGCCCCGGGTGGGGCGGGACCTCCTACAATGAGCAGTTCTTC. Translated, it gives CASSPGWGGTSYNEQFF.

This clone occurred a few times. The chain carries TRBV5-1 and TRBJ2-7, with 7 bases that match TRBD1. Per germline, CDR1 SGHRS and CDR2 YFSETQ. CDR3 length: 15 amino acids. Trimming at V came to 4 bases and at J to 0 bases, leaving 7 bases not matched to a gene. CDR3 sequence: CASSPRQGASYEQYF. In DNA form, the CDR3 reads TGCGCCAGCAGCCCTAGACAGGGTGCCTCCTACGAGCAGTACTTC.

The chain combines TRBV13 with TRBJ1-3, with 8 nucleotides matching TRBD1. Trimming at V came to 6 bases and at J to 0 bases, leaving 7 bases not matched to a gene. This CDR3 region has 16 residues. Germline loops: CDR1 PRHDT, CDR2 FYEKMQ (reference sequence). CDR3 bases: TGTGCCAGCAGTTCATACACAGGGGGCTCTGGAAACACCATATATTTT. It codes for CASSSYTGGSGNTIYF.

This clone has a single count. The chain combines TRBV10-3 with TRBJ2-3; D may be TRBD2 (7 bases). CDR3 size: 17 residues. V dropped 4 bases and J dropped 3 bases, with 20 bases sitting between them. Germline V lookup: CDR1 ENHRY, CDR2 SYGVKD. The CDR3 region has the DNA TGTGCCATCAGTGCAAACAGGGAGGGTCTAAGGACAGATACGCAGTATTTT. This sequence encodes CAISANREGLRTDTQYF.

The rearrangement links TRBV5-1 to TRBJ2-3; TRBD1 might be the D (5 bases). The CDR3 totals 14 residues. Germline CDR1 is SGHRS and CDR2 is YFSETQ. Trimming took off 0 bases at V and 3 bases at J, with 8 bases between the two ends. CDR3 amino acids: CASSLGGQTDTQYF. The CDR3 DNA reads as TGCGCCAGCAGCTTGGGGGGCCAAACAGATACGCAGTATTTT.

The chain's CDR3 is CASSEGKRDPTYEQYF. DNA for the CDR3: TGTGCCAGCAGCGAGGGGAAGCGGGATCCAACCTACGAGCAGTACTTC. V is TRBV5-6 and J is TRBJ2-7, with 7 nucleotides matching TRBD2. V trimming: 4 bases; J trimming: 2 bases; junction bases outside the gene matches: 12. CDR3 length: 16 amino acids. Germline CDR1 is SGHDT and CDR2 is YYEEEE. The full variable domain, its missing parts supplied by reference TRBV5-6 and TRBJ2-7, is DAGVTQSPTHLIKTRGQQVTLRCSPKSGHDTVSWYQQALGQGPQFIFQYYEEEERQRGNFPDRFSGHQFPNYSSELNVNALLLGDSALYLCASSEGKRDPTYEQYFGPGTRLTVT.

The chain recombines TRBV19 with TRBJ2-3; 8 bases match TRBD2. CDR3 length: 16 amino acids. Germline CDR1 reads LNHDA; CDR2 reads SQIVND (reference sequence). After removal of 6 bases from V and 1 base from J, the junction contained 9 bases not matched to a gene. The DNA for the CDR3 is TGTGCCAGTAGCGTCGGGAGGGCCGAGGGCACAGATACGCAGTATTTT. Amino acids: CASSVGRAEGTDTQYF.

This chain joins TRBV19 and TRBJ2-1, with 14 bases that match TRBD2. J gave up 9 bases and V 5 bases, and 9 bases lay outside the gene matches. The CDR3 totals 16 residues. In germline, CDR1 is LNHDA, CDR2 SQIVND (reference sequence). CDR3 DNA: TGTGCCAGTAGTGCCGGGACTAGCGGGGGCCGTGGTGAGCAGTTCTTC. Translating it yields CASSAGTSGGRGEQFF.

The rearrangement joins TRBV24-1 to TRBJ2-5; 7 nucleotides agree with TRBD1. The CDR3 is 15 amino acids. Germline-derived CDR1 and CDR2 are KGHDR and SFDVKD. Losses at the gene ends were 4 bases for V and 4 bases for J; bases not matched to a gene: 8. CDR3 protein: CATSDPLTGRETQYF. DNA of the CDR3: TGTGCCACCAGTGACCCCTTGACAGGGAGAGAGACCCAGTACTTC.

The table lists this clone with a count of one. The chain has TRBV27 and TRBJ2-7; weak D call: TRBD1 (6 bases). The germline V gene has CDR1 MNHEY and CDR2 SMNVEV (reference sequence). V was shortened by 5 bases and J by 2 bases, with 16 bases between the two germline ends. There are 15 residues in the CDR3. CDR3 nucleotide sequence: TGTGCCAGCAGTCTGACCGGGACATCGACCTACGAGCAGTACTTC. This codes for CASSLTGTSTYEQYF.

J is TRBJ2-3 and V is TRBV24-1; TRBD2 matches 14 bases. Trimming cost V 4 bases and J 5 bases; bases outside gene matches: 7. This CDR3 region has 17 residues. CDR1 KGHDR and CDR2 SFDVKD come from the germline V gene. The CDR3 nucleotides read TGTGCCACCAGTGACTCCGGGACTAGCGGGAGTAGAGATACGCAGTATTTT. Protein sequence: CATSDSGTSGSRDTQYF.

The V call is TRBV5-1, the J call TRBJ1-1; 8 bases map to TRBD1. V gave up 2 bases and J gave up 12 bases; unmatched junction bases: 9. This CDR3 has 13 amino acids. Germline CDR1 SGHRS, CDR2 YFSETQ. This CDR3 is CASSLNRGMVSFF. Here the CDR3 DNA reads TGCGCCAGCAGCTTAAACAGGGGGATGGTGTCTTTCTTT. Variable domain in full (rest from reference TRBV5-1 and TRBJ1-1): KAGVTQTPRYLIKTRGQQVTLSCSPISGHRSVSWYQQTPGQGLQFLFEYFSETQRNKGNFPGRFSGRQFSNSRSEMNVSTLELGDSALYLCASSLNRGMVSFFGQGTRLTVV.

This clone was seen once. The chain links TRBV10-1 to TRBJ2-7, with D maybe TRBD2 (6 bases). The CDR3 sequence is 14 residues long. The germline V gene encodes CDR1 WNHNN and CDR2 SYGVQD (reference sequence). Trimming removed 0 bases from V and 2 bases from J, with 8 bases in between. CDR3 bases: TGCGCCAGCAGTGAGTCTAGCGGAACCTACGAGCAGTACTTC. Amino acids: CASSESSGTYEQYF.

This clone has just a few counts. The rearrangement links TRBV18 to TRBJ1-5; 9 bases are shared with TRBD1. Germline CDR1 reads KGHSH; CDR2 reads LQKENI. Trimming took 1 base from V and 3 from J; bases not matched to a gene: 7. The CDR3 length is 17 residues. The CDR3 is CASSPRRTGDINQPQHF. The CDR3 DNA follows: TGTGCCAGCTCACCACGCAGGACAGGGGATATCAATCAGCCCCAGCATTTT.

The genes are TRBV24-1 and TRBJ1-5; a weak D match, TRBD1 (5 bases). CDR1 and CDR2 (germline): KGHDR, SFDVKD. The V gene lost 4 bases and the J gene lost 4 bases, with 16 bases spanning the gap. This CDR3 is 16 amino acids long. CDR3 region: CATSDRRIRENQPQHF. Here the CDR3 DNA reads TGTGCCACCAGTGACCGACGTATCAGGGAAAATCAGCCCCAGCATTTT.

The CDR3 region has the DNA TGCGCCAGCGCGGGACAGTTTAATGAAAAACTGTTTTTT. Encoded protein: CASAGQFNEKLFF. V gene TRBV5-1 combines with J gene TRBJ1-4; 7 bases are a match to TRBD1. Germline V lookup: CDR1 SGHRS, CDR2 YFSETQ. Trimming at V came to 7 bases and at J to 4 bases, leaving 4 bases not matched to a gene. CDR3 length equals 13 residues.

The chain couples TRBV10-2 to TRBJ2-3; TRBD2 matches at 14 bases. Per germline, CDR1 WSHSY and CDR2 SAAADI. The CDR3 runs to 16 residues. V shed 4 bases and J 6 bases; nucleotides not matched to a gene: 6. CDR3 amino acids: CASSGLAGGPSDTQYF. CDR3 in DNA: TGCGCCAGCAGTGGACTAGCGGGAGGGCCATCCGATACGCAGTATTTT.

In nucleotides, the CDR3 is TGTGCCAGCAGCCTTCAAACAGGAGGCAGCGGGTTTAAGGAGTTCTTC. Protein: CASSLQTGGSGFKEFF. V and J are TRBV7-2 and TRBJ2-1; D might be TRBD2 (6 bases). Deletions cut 5 bases from V and 14 bases from J, with 28 bases between. Germline CDR1 reads SGHTA; CDR2 reads FQGNSA. The CDR3 is 16 residues long. The variable domain in full, completed from reference TRBV7-2 and TRBJ2-1, reads GAGVSQSPSNKVTEKGKDVELRCDPISGHTALYWYRQSLGQGLEFLIYFQGNSAPDKSGLPSDRFSAERTGGSVSTLTIQRTQQEDSAVYLCASSLQTGGSGFKEFFGPGTRLTVL.

The rearrangement links TRBV25-1 to TRBJ1-4; 8 positions match TRBD1. This CDR3 contains 15 residues. Germline V gene data show CDR1 as MGHDK and CDR2 as SYGVNS. The V gene end was trimmed by 5 bases and the J gene end by 6 bases; junction bases not matched to a gene: 8. The CDR3 loop reads CASSRLGQGDEKLFF. In nucleotides, the CDR3 is TGTGCCAGCAGTCGACTCGGACAGGGTGATGAAAAACTGTTTTTT. The variable domain in full, completed from reference TRBV25-1 and TRBJ1-4, reads EADIYQTPRYLVIGTGKKITLECSQTMGHDKMYWYQQDPGMELHLIHYSYGVNSTEKGDLSSESTVSRIRTEHFPLTLESARPSHTSQYLCASSRLGQGDEKLFFGSGTQLSVL.

The chain is built from TRBV6-2 or TRBV6-3 and TRBJ2-1; perhaps TRBD2 as D (7 bases). Germline V gives CDR1 MNHEY, CDR2 SVGEGT. Between the trimmed V and J ends, which lost 0 bases and 3 bases, there was a span of 15 bases. This CDR3 is 17 amino acids long. The CDR3 DNA is TGTGCCAGCAGTTACTCGAGTCCAGCGGGACACTACAATGAGCAGTTCTTC. The encoded protein is CASSYSSPAGHYNEQFF.

Turning to this clone: Other DNA sequences from this sample encode an identical CDR3 as well. V and J are TRBV18 and TRBJ1-1; 7 bases align to TRBD1. The CDR3 contains 14 residues. Trimming cost V 4 bases and J 0 bases; bases outside gene matches: 2. CDR1 KGHSH and CDR2 LQKENI come from the germline V gene. Here the CDR3 reads CASSRDRLNTEAFF. DNA of the CDR3: TGTGCCAGCTCACGGGACAGACTGAACACTGAAGCTTTCTTT.

V is TRBV11-3 and J is TRBJ2-3, with TRBD2 as a possible D gene (5 bases). CDR3 length equals 15 residues. Germline assignment: CDR1 SGHNT and CDR2 YENEEA. The V end lost 3 bases, the J end lost 8 bases, and 18 bases lay between the germline ends. The CDR3 loop is CASSFGPVSAGTQYF. CDR3 bases: TGTGCCAGCAGCTTCGGGCCAGTTAGCGCGGGTACGCAGTATTTT.

V usage is TRBV3-1 (or the pseudogene TRBV3-2) and J usage is TRBJ1-1; 7 positions match TRBD1. CDR3 length: 13 residues. The J segment lost 5 bases and the V segment lost 4 bases, leaving 4 bases of the junction unmatched. Germline V gives CDR1 LGHDT, CDR2 YNNKEL (reference sequence). In DNA, the CDR3 is TGTGCCAGCAGCCTGGACAGGTGGACTGAAGCTTTCTTT. Amino acids: CASSLDRWTEAFF.

V and J are TRBV18 and TRBJ2-1, with a possible D match to TRBD2 (8 bases). V lost 5 bases and J lost 7, with 21 bases in between. The CDR3 is 16 amino acids. The germline gives CDR1 KGHSH, CDR2 LQKENI. The CDR3 sequence is CASSSLTGPSGNEQFF. DNA of the CDR3: TGTGCCAGCTCATCATTGACAGGGCCTAGCGGGAATGAGCAGTTCTTC.